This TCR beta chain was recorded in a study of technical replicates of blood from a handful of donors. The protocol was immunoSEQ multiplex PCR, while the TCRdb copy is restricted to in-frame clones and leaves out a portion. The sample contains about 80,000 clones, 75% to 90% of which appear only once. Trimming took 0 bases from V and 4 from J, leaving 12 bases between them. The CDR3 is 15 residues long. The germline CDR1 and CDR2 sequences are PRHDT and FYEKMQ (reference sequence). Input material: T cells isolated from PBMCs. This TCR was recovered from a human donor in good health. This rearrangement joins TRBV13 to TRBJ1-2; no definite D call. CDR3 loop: CASSLGLGSLYGYTF. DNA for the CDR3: TGTGCCAGCAGCTTAGGCCTCGGGTCTCTCTATGGCTACACCTTC.